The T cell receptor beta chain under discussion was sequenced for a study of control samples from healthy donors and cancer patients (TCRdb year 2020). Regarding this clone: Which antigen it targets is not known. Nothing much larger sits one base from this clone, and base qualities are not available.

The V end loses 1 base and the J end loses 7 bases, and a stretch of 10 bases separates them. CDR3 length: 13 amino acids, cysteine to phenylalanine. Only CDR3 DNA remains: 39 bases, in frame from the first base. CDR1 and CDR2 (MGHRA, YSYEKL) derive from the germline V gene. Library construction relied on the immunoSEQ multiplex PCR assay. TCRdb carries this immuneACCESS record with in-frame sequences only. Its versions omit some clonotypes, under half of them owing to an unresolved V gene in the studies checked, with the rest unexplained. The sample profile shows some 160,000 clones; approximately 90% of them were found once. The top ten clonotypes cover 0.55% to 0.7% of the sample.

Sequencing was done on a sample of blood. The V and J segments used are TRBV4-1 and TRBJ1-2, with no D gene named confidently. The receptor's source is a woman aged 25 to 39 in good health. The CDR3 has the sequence CASSQGIRPGYTF. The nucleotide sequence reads TGCGCCAGCAGCCAAGGAATACGTCCTGGCTACACCTTC.